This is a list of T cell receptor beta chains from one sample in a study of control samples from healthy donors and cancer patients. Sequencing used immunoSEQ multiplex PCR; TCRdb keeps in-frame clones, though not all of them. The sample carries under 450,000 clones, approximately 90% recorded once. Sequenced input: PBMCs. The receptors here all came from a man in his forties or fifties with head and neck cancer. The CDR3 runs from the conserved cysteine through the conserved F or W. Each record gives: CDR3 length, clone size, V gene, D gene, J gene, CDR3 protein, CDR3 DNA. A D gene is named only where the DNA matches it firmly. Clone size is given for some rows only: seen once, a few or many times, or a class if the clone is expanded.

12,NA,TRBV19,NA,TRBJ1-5,CASRGSNQPQHF,TGTGCCAGTAGGGGAAGCAATCAGCCCCAGCATTTT
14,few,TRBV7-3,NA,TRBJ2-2,CASSPQWNTGELFF,TGTGCCAGCAGCCCACAGTGGAACACCGGGGAGCTGTTTTTT
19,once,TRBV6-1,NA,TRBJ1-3,CASSESPPGIVNSGNTIYF,TGTGCCAGCAGTGAATCCCCGCCAGGCATTGTCAACTCTGGAAACACCATATATTTT
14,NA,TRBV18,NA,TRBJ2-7,CASSPSGSRDEQYF,TGTGCCAGCTCACCCTCCGGGTCCCGGGACGAGCAGTACTTC
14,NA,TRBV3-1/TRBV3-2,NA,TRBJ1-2,CASSQEIGSYGYTF,TGTGCCAGCAGCCAAGAGATAGGGTCCTATGGCTACACCTTC
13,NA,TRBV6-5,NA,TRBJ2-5,CASSYSFQDTQYF,TGTGCCAGCAGTTACTCATTCCAAGATACCCAGTACTTC
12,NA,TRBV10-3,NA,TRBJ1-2,CAISESLDGYTF,TGTGCCATCAGTGAGTCGTTGGATGGCTACACCTTC
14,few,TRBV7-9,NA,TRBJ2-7,CASTSQEAVYEQYF,TGTGCCAGCACCTCCCAGGAAGCCGTGTACGAGCAGTACTTC
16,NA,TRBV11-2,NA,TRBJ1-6,CASSLEVKVYNSPLHF,TGTGCCAGCAGCTTAGAAGTTAAGGTTTATAATTCACCCCTCCACTTT
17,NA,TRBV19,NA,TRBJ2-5,CASSIVPRSRVSETQYF,TGTGCCAGTAGTATCGTTCCCCGGTCTAGGGTCTCGGAGACCCAGTACTTC
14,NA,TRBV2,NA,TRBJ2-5,CASSEGGTQETQYF,TGTGCCAGCAGTGAGGGCGGGACCCAAGAGACCCAGTACTTC
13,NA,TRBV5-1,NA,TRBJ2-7,CASSFEYGYEQYF,TGCGCCAGCAGCTTTGAATACGGCTACGAGCAGTACTTC
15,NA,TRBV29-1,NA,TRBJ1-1,CSVEGGTFRDTEAFF,TGCAGCGTTGAAGGGGGTACCTTTAGGGACACTGAAGCTTTCTTT
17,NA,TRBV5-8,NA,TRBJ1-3,CASSLAGRDRLGNTIYF,TGTGCCAGCAGCTTGGCCGGCAGGGATCGTCTCGGAAACACCATATATTTT
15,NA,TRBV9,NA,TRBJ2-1,CASSVAWSASSEQFF,TGTGCCAGCAGCGTAGCGTGGTCCGCGTCCAGTGAGCAGTTCTTC
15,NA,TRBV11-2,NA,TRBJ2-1,CASSPGQISYNEQFF,TGTGCCAGCAGCCCCGGACAGATCTCCTACAATGAGCAGTTCTTC
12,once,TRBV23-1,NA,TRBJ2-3,CASSARADTQYF,TGCGCCAGCAGTGCTCGGGCAGATACGCAGTATTTT
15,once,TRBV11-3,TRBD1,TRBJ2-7,CASRPRDRATYEQYF,TGTGCCAGCAGGCCCCGGGACAGGGCAACCTACGAGCAGTACTTC
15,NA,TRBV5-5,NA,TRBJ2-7,CASSLIAGYSYEQYF,TGTGCCAGCAGCTTGATCGCAGGTTATTCCTACGAGCAGTACTTC
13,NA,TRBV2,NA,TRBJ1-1,CASSERLGQPAFF,TGTGCCAGCAGTGAAAGGTTGGGGCAACCAGCTTTCTTT
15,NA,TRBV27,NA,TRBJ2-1,CASSLGRDSYNEQFF,TGTGCCAGCAGTTTGGGGCGGGACTCCTACAATGAGCAGTTCTTC
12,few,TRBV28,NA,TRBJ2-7,CASRRLNYEQYF,TGTGCCAGCAGGAGATTAAACTACGAGCAGTACTTC
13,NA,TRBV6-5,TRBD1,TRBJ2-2,CASSGQGPGELFF,TGTGCCAGCAGCGGACAGGGGCCCGGGGAGCTGTTTTTT
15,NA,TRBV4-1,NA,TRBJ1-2,CASSLGTATGYGYTF,TGCGCCAGCAGCCTGGGGACGGCGACAGGCTATGGCTACACCTTC
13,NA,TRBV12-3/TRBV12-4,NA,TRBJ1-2,CASTGPPNYGYTF,TGTGCCAGCACGGGACCTCCTAACTATGGCTACACCTTC
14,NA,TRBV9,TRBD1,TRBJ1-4,CASSPGTVGEKLFF,TGTGCCAGCAGTCCCGGGACAGTTGGGGAAAAACTGTTTTTT
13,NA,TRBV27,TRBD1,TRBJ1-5,CASSHDRVQPQHF,TGTGCCAGCAGCCACGACAGGGTGCAGCCCCAGCATTTT
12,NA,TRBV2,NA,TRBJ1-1,CASRPFRPEAFF,TGTGCCAGCAGACCTTTTCGCCCTGAAGCTTTCTTT
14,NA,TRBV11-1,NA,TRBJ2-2,CASSDNTNTGELFF,TGTGCCAGCAGCGATAATACGAACACCGGGGAGCTGTTTTTT
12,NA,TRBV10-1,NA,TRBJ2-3,CASSSETDTQYF,TGCGCCAGCAGTTCCGAGACAGATACGCAGTATTTT
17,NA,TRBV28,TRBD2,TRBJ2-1,CASRGLAGGPTYNEQFF,TGTGCCAGCAGGGGACTAGCGGGAGGCCCCACGTACAATGAGCAGTTCTTC
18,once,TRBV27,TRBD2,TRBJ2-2,CASSPPGGLAGGLGELFF,TGTGCCAGCAGTCCCCCGGGCGGGCTAGCGGGGGGCCTCGGGGAGCTGTTTTTT
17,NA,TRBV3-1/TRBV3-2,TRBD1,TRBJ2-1,CASSQTSPGGQRNEQFF,TGTGCCAGCAGCCAAACGTCGCCAGGGGGTCAACGCAATGAGCAGTTCTTC
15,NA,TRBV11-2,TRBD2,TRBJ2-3,CASSSVWGGTDTQYF,TGTGCCAGCAGCTCCGTATGGGGGGGAACAGATACGCAGTATTTT
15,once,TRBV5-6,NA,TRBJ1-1,CASSLGPGRGTEAFF,TGTGCCAGCAGCTTGGGGCCGGGGCGGGGCACTGAAGCTTTCTTT
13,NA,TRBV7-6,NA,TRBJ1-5,CASSADSYQPQHF,TGTGCCAGCAGCGCCGACAGTTATCAGCCCCAGCATTTT
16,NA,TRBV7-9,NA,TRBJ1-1,CASPVDTQNMNTEAFF,TGTGCCAGCCCGGTGGACACGCAAAACATGAACACTGAAGCTTTCTTT
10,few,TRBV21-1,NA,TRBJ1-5,CASSPRDRAF,TGTGCCAGCAGCCCCCGGGACAGAGCTTTT
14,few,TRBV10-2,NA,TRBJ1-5,CASSESSSNQPQHF,TGCGCCAGCAGTGAGTCGAGCAGCAATCAGCCCCAGCATTTT
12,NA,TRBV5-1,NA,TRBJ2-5,CASSLVGETQYF,TGCGCCAGCAGCTTGGTCGGGGAGACCCAGTACTTC
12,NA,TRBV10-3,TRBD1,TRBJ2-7,CAISGGGDEQYF,TGTGCCATCAGTGGAGGGGGCGACGAGCAGTACTTC
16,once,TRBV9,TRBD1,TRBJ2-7,CASSQDTGQGAYEQYF,TGTGCCAGCAGCCAAGATACGGGACAGGGAGCCTACGAGCAGTACTTC